This T cell receptor (beta chain) was obtained from a study of early T cells in non-severe SARS-CoV-2 infection. This clonotype was recorded at least ten times. J was trimmed by 2 bases and V by 7 bases; bases with no gene match: 7. The CDR3 sequence is 16 residues long. Per the germline V gene, CDR1 is SNHLY and CDR2 is FYNNEI. The protocol attached unique molecular identifiers to individual cDNA molecules. TCRdb called the 5' RACE reads again in MiXCR, with one record for every CDR3 protein. The data show tens of thousands of distinct CDR3 sequences, roughly an eighth seen once. The chain employs TRBV2 and TRBJ2-1, with 11 bases identical to TRBD2. The sample comprised whole blood. The TCR comes from an adult who was a healthcare worker with PCR-confirmed SARS-CoV-2 infection or an uninfected control (not recorded which). The CDR3 DNA reads as TGTGCCAGCAACGAGATAGCGGGAGGGCCCTACAATGAGCAGTTCTTC. This sequence encodes CASNEIAGGPYNEQFF.